The 13 T cell receptor beta chains presented below share a single source sample, sequenced in a study of shared T cell receptors in the human thymus. Only in-frame clones appear in the TCRdb table, and some are missing; sequencing was by immunoSEQ multiplex PCR. The table includes some 400,000 clones, roughly 94% detected once. The specimen sequenced was thymocytes. Every receptor here comes from a human donor.

This chain connects TRBV6-5 to TRBJ2-5; 8 positions agree with TRBD1. The CDR3 is 14 residues long. Losses at the gene ends were 4 bases for V and 3 bases for J; bases not matched to a gene: 4. Germline lookup yields CDR1 MNHEY and CDR2 SVGAGI. The chain's CDR3 is CASSSLDREETQYF. As DNA, the CDR3 is TGTGCCAGCAGTTCACTGGACAGGGAAGAGACCCAGTACTTC.

This clone was picked up a small number of times. Other DNA sequences within the sample encode an identical CDR3. The chain carries TRBV27 and TRBJ2-3; D gene ambiguous. This CDR3 comprises 13 residues. The germline CDR1 and CDR2 sequences are MNHEY and SMNVEV (reference sequence). Trimming removed 0 bases from V and 1 base from J, with 2 bases in between. CDR3 residues: CASSLSGTDTQYF. CDR3 DNA sequence: TGTGCCAGCAGTTTATCGGGCACAGATACGCAGTATTTT.

J is TRBJ2-3 and V is TRBV29-1; 8 bases line up with TRBD1. This CDR3 is built from 15 residues. CDR1 is SQVTM and CDR2 is ANQGSEA in the germline V gene. V dropped 3 bases and J dropped 0; count of bases not matched to a gene: 5. The CDR3 region is CSVDTQGASTDTQYF. In DNA, the CDR3 is TGCAGCGTTGATACGCAGGGGGCTAGCACAGATACGCAGTATTTT.

The chain has TRBV6-5 and TRBJ1-3; 7 bases fit TRBD1. V dropped 3 bases and J dropped 2; count of bases not matched to a gene: 7. The CDR3 contains 16 residues. CDR1 and CDR2 (germline): MNHEY, SVGAGI. The CDR3 region is CASSYHRGYAGNTIYF. DNA of the CDR3: TGTGCCAGCAGTTATCACAGGGGCTATGCTGGAAACACCATATATTTT.

The genes are TRBV19 and TRBJ1-5, with 10 bases aligning to TRBD1. Germline CDR1 LNHDA, CDR2 SQIVND (reference sequence). The CDR3 loop spans 13 amino acids. The V segment lost 4 bases and the J segment 6 bases; nucleotides outside the gene matches: 0. The chain's CDR3 is CASSRQGAQPQHF. The DNA for the CDR3 is TGTGCCAGTAGTAGACAGGGGGCTCAGCCCCAGCATTTT.

The rearrangement links TRBV28 to TRBJ2-6; 7 bases map to TRBD1. Trimming cost V 6 bases and J 0 bases; bases outside gene matches: 8. Germline V lookup: CDR1 MDHEN, CDR2 SYDVKM. The CDR3 consists of 17 residues. Written as DNA, the CDR3 is TGTGCCAGCAGCCCGACAGGGTCCCACTCTGGGGCCAACGTCCTGACTTTC. This gives the protein CASSPTGSHSGANVLTF.

This chain's CDR3 is CASSPPVWYKGSVGSPNTGELFF. The CDR3 DNA follows: TGTGCCAGCTCACCACCGGTTTGGTATAAGGGAAGTGTGGGTAGCCCGAACACCGGGGAGCTGTTTTTT. V gene TRBV18 combines with J gene TRBJ2-2; D remains ambiguous. Per the germline V gene, CDR1 is KGHSH and CDR2 is LQKENI. V lost 0 bases and J lost 0, with 29 bases in between. The CDR3 length is 23 residues.

This sequence joins TRBV4-1 and TRBJ1-2; weak D call: TRBD1 (5 bases). V was shortened by 4 bases and J by 4 bases, with 19 bases between the two germline ends. Per germline, CDR1 MGHRA and CDR2 YSYEKL. CDR3 length: 16 residues. CDR3 sequence: CASSPSPRDCRYGYTF. The CDR3 DNA reads TGCGCCAGCAGCCCTTCCCCCCGGGACTGCCGCTATGGCTACACCTTC.

V usage is TRBV19 and J usage is TRBJ2-1; 8 bases are a match to TRBD2. V shed 8 bases, J shed 8 bases, and the junction held 11 bases outside the gene matches. This CDR3 contains 14 residues. CDR1 LNHDA and CDR2 SQIVND come from the germline V gene (reference sequence). In DNA form, the CDR3 reads TGTGCCAGTTCCCTCCAGCGGGAGTCGGATGAGCAGTTCTTC. Protein: CASSLQRESDEQFF.

This chain links TRBV5-1 with TRBJ2-7; either TRBD1 or TRBD2 may supply D (5 bases each). The germline V gene has CDR1 SGHRS and CDR2 YFSETQ. V was clipped by 5 bases and J by 7 bases, with 19 bases between them. This CDR3 has 14 amino acids. The CDR3 DNA follows: TGCGCCAGCAGGACCGGTGGGGGTACACGGGAGCAGTACTTC. Translating it yields CASRTGGGTREQYF.

The rearrangement uses TRBV11-2 and TRBJ1-1, with D unresolved. Between the trimmed V and J ends, which lost 3 bases and 1 base, there was a span of 15 bases. Germline V gene lookup returns CDR1 SGHAT and CDR2 FQNNGV. The CDR3 loop spans 16 amino acids. CDR3 sequence reads: CASSFIIRRTNTEAFF. The CDR3 nucleotides are TGTGCCAGCAGCTTTATTATAAGACGAACGAACACTGAAGCTTTCTTT.

V usage is TRBV27 and J usage is TRBJ2-2; TRBD1 matches at 10 bases. Per the germline V gene, CDR1 is MNHEY and CDR2 is SMNVEV (reference sequence). The V gene end was trimmed by 5 bases and the J gene end by 5 bases; junction bases not matched to a gene: 8. The CDR3 totals 16 residues. The CDR3 reads CASSPIKGQGTGELFF. Written as DNA, the CDR3 is TGTGCCAGCAGTCCAATTAAGGGACAGGGGACCGGGGAGCTGTTTTTT.

The chain joins TRBV4-1 to TRBJ1-5; D is undetermined. The V end was cut by 0 bases, the J end by 0 bases, with 6 bases between. In germline, CDR1 is MGHRA, CDR2 YSYEKL. There are 15 residues in the CDR3. CDR3 sequence reads: CASSQEGYSNQPQHF. The CDR3 DNA is TGCGCCAGCAGCCAAGAAGGGTATAGCAATCAGCCCCAGCATTTT.